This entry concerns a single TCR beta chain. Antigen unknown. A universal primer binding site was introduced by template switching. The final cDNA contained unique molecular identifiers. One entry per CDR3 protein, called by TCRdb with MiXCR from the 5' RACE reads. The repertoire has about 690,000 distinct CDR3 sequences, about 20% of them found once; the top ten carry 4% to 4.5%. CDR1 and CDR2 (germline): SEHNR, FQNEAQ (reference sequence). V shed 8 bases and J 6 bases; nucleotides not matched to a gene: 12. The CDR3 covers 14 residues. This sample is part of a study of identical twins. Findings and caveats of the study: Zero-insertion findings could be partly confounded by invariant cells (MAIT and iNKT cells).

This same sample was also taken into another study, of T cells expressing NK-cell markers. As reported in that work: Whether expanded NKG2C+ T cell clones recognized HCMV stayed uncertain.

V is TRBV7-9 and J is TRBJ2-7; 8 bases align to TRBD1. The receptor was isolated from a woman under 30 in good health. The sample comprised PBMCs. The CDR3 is CASALGQDLSEQYF. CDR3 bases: TGTGCCAGCGCTCTGGGACAGGATCTTAGCGAGCAGTACTTC.